The T cell receptor beta chain described here comes from a study of neoadjuvant anti-PD-1 for oral cavity cancer. About the research overall: Most patients had three to four biweekly doses of 3 mg/kg nivolumab before resection. Around day 43, patients without progression received a fourth nivolumab dose before surgery. Overall study findings and caveats: TCR analyses covered only a few patients per response group.

The time point was: after neoadjuvant nivolumab, at surgical resection. The patients had HPV-negative, locally advanced oral cavity squamous cell carcinoma. CDR1 and CDR2 (germline): SGHTA, FQGNSA. The CDR3 extends over 15 amino acids. With 7 bases removed from V and 0 bases from J, the gap between germline ends came to 14 bases. Libraries were prepared by immunoSEQ multiplex PCR; TCRdb keeps only in-frame clonotypes and omits some of them. The table includes around 15,000 clones, roughly two fifths detected once. Note on this clone: The antigen remains undetermined.

This TCR came from a person between 35 and 79 years old with oral cavity squamous cell carcinoma. The chain links TRBV7-2 to TRBJ2-3, with TRBD2 as a possible D gene (6 bases). The starting material was tumor tissue, obtained after nivolumab (anti-PD-1) treatment. In nucleotides, the CDR3 is TGTGCCAGCACCCCCCCGGGGGTTAGCACAGATACGCAGTATTTT. Translated: CASTPPGVSTDTQYF.